The T cell receptor (beta chain) described here comes from a study of T cells expressing NK-cell markers. Across the whole study: Sorted CD3+CD56+NKG2C+, CD3+CD56+NKG2C- and CD3+CD56-NKG2C+ T-cell subsets were beta-chain profiled. Sequenced donors, eight in total, included seven who were HCMV-seropositive and one who was seronegative.

The CDR3 has 15 residues. Germline loops: CDR1 SGHTA, CDR2 FQGNSA. General study points: In several donors, these clonotypes also led the CD3+CD56-NKG2C+ fraction.

Researchers built TCR beta cDNA using 5'RACE template switching with UMIs. TCRdb processed the 5' RACE reads again and assigns one entry to each CDR3 protein, with no DNA. Recorded for this sample: about 460,000 distinct CDR3 sequences. Worth noting for this clonotype: Its antigen is unidentified.

Sequenced input: blood T cells: a sorted CD56 or NKG2C T cell subset, CD4+ or CD8+ T cells, or bulk PBMC T cells (not recorded which). The V call is TRBV7-2, the J call TRBJ2-3; TCRdb's D call, TRBD2, is unchecked because there is no DNA. The source of this sequence is a woman in her fifties or sixties in good health. This chain's CDR3 is CASSRAGGWPDTQYF.